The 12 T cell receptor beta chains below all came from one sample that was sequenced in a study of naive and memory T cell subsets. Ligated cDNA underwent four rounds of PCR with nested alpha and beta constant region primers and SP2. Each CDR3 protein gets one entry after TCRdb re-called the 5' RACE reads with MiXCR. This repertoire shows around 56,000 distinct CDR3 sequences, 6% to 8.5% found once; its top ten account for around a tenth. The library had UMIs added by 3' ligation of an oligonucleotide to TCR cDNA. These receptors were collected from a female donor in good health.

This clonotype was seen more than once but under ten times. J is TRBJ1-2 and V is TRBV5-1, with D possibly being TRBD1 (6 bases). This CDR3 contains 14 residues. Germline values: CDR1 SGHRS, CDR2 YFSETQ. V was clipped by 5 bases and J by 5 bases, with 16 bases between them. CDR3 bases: TGCGCCAGCAGACCACAGGGCCTGGAGTATGGCTACACCTTC. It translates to CASRPQGLEYGYTF. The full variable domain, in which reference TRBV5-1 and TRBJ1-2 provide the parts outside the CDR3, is KAGVTQTPRYLIKTRGQQVTLSCSPISGHRSVSWYQQTPGQGLQFLFEYFSETQRNKGNFPGRFSGRQFSNSRSEMNVSTLELGDSALYLCASRPQGLEYGYTFGSGTRLTVV.

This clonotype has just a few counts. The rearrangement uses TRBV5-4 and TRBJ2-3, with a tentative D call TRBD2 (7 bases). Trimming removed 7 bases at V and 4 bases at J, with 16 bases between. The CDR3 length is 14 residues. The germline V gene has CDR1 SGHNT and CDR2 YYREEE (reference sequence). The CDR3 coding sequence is TGTGCCAGCCGACGGGGGGCCTCACCAGATACGCAGTATTTT. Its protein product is CASRRGASPDTQYF.

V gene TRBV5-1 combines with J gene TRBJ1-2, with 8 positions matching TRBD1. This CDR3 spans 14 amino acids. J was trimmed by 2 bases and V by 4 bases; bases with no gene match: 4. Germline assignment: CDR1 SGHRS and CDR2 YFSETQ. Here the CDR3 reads CASSVGDRNYGYTF. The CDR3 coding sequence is TGCGCCAGCAGCGTGGGGGACAGGAACTATGGCTACACCTTC. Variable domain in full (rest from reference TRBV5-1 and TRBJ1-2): KAGVTQTPRYLIKTRGQQVTLSCSPISGHRSVSWYQQTPGQGLQFLFEYFSETQRNKGNFPGRFSGRQFSNSRSEMNVSTLELGDSALYLCASSVGDRNYGYTFGSGTRLTVV.

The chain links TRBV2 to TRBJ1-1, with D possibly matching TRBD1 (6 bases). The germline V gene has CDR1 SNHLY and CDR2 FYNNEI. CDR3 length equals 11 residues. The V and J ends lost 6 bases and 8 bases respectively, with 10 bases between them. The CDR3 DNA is TGTGCCAGCAGCATCGACAGGGAAGCTTTCTTT. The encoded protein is CASSIDREAFF.

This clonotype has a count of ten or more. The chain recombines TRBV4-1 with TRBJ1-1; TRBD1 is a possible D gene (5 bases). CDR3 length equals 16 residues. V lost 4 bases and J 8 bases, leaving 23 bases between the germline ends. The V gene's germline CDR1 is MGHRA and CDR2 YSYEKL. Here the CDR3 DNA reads TGCGCCAGCAGCCTAGACCCTTCGGGACTACTTCTCGAAGCTTTCTTT. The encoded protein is CASSLDPSGLLLEAFF.

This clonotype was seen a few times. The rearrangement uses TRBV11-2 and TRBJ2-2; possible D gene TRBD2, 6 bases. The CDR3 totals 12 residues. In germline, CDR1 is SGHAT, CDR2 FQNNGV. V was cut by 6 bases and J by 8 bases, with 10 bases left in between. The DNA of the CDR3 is TGTGCCAGCAGGACCCTAGCGGGGGAGCTGTTTTTT. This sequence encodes CASRTLAGELFF.

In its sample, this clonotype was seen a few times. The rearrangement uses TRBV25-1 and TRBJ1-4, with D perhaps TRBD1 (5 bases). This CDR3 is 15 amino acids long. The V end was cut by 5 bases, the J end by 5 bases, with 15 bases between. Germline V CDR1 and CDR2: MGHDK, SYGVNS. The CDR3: CASSSPGTWNEKLFF. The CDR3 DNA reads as TGTGCCAGCAGTTCCCCAGGGACGTGGAATGAAAAACTGTTTTTT.

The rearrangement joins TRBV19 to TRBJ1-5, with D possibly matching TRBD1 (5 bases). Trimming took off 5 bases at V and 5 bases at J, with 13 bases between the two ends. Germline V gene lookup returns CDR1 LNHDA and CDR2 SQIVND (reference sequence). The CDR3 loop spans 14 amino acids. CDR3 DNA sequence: TGTGCCAGTAGTCTCGACGGGACGGATCAGCCCCAGCATTTT. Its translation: CASSLDGTDQPQHF.

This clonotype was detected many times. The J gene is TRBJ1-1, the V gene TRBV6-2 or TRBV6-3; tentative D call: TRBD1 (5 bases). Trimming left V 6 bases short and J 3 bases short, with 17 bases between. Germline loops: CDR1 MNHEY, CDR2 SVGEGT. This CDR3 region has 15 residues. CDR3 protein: CASRSNTLGDTEAFF. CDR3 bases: TGTGCCAGCAGGTCGAACACACTGGGGGACACTGAAGCTTTCTTT.

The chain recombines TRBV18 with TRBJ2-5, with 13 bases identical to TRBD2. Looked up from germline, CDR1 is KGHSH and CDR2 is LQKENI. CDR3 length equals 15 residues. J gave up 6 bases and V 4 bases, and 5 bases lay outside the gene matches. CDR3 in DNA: TGTGCCAGCTCACTCGGACTAGCGGGGGCCCAGACCCAGTACTTC. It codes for CASSLGLAGAQTQYF.

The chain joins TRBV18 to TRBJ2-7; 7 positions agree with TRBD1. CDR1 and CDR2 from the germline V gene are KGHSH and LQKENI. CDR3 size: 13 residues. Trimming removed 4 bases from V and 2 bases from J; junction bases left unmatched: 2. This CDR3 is CASSRGTAYEQYF. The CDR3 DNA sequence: TGTGCCAGCTCACGGGGGACAGCCTACGAGCAGTACTTC. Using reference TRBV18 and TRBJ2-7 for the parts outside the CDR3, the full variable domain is NAGVMQNPRHLVRRRGQEARLRCSPMKGHSHVYWYRQLPEEGLKFMVYLQKENIIDESGMPKERFSAEFPKEGPSILRIQQVVRGDSAAYFCASSRGTAYEQYFGPGTRLTVT.

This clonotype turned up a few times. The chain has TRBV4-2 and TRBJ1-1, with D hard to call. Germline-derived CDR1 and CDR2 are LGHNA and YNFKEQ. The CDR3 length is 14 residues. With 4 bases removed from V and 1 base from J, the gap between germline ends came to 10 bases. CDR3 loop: CASSRDGWNTEAFF. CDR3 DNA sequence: TGTGCCAGCAGCCGAGACGGATGGAACACTGAAGCTTTCTTT.